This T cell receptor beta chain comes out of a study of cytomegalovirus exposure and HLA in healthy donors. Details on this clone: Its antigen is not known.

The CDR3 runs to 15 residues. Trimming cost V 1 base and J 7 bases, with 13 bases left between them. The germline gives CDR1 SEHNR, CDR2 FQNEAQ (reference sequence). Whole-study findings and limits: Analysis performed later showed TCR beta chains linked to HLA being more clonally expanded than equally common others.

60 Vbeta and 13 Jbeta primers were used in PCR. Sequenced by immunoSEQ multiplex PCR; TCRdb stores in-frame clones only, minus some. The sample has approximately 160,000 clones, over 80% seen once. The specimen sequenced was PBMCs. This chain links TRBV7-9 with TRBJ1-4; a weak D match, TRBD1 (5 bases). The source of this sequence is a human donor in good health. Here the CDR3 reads CASSLVGQGTEKLFF. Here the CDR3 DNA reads TGTGCCAGCAGCTTAGTCGGGCAGGGCACTGAAAAACTGTTTTTT.